These T cell receptor beta chains were read from a single sample in a study of CD8 T cells in ankylosing spondylitis. MiXCR, applied by TCRdb to the 5' RACE reads, yields one record per CDR3 protein. The sample has 250,000 to 400,000 distinct CDR3 sequences, roughly 12% seen once. The sample was blood, either unsorted or a sorted T cell fraction (not recorded which). The origin of the receptors is a female donor with ankylosing spondylitis or in good health (not recorded which). Each CDR3 is given with its conserved first and last residue. The D gene is left open where the match is weak. Size is omitted from some rows. Given values are once, few, many or a class for expanded clones.

V gene: TRBV11-2
J gene: TRBJ2-3
D gene: NA
clone size: few
CDR3 protein: CASSLGLVTRVTDTQYF
CDR3 DNA: TGTGCCAGCAGCTTAGGGTTGGTGACACGGGTCACAGATACGCAGTATTTT

V gene: TRBV12-3/TRBV12-4
J gene: TRBJ2-1
D gene: NA
clone size: many
CDR3 protein: CASIDPGQSLYNEQFF
CDR3 DNA: TGTGCCAGCATCGACCCCGGACAGTCCCTCTACAATGAGCAGTTCTTC

V gene: TRBV7-2
J gene: TRBJ2-3
D gene: NA
clone size: many
CDR3 protein: CASSRALGRAPDTQYF
CDR3 DNA: TGTGCCAGCAGCCGAGCTTTGGGACGAGCCCCAGATACGCAGTATTTT

V gene: TRBV20-1
J gene: TRBJ1-6
D gene: TRBD1
clone size: many
CDR3 protein: CSASGTGNSPLHF
CDR3 DNA: TGCAGTGCTAGCGGGACAGGGAACTCACCCCTCCACTTT

V gene: TRBV10-3
J gene: TRBJ2-4
D gene: TRBD1
clone size: many
CDR3 protein: CAISGQEAKNIQYF
CDR3 DNA: TGTGCCATCAGCGGACAGGAAGCCAAAAACATTCAGTACTTC

V gene: TRBV7-9
J gene: TRBJ2-1
D gene: NA
clone size: many
CDR3 protein: CASSHVPPSSYNEQFF
CDR3 DNA: TGTGCCAGCAGCCATGTCCCCCCAAGCTCCTACAATGAGCAGTTCTTC

V gene: TRBV7-3
J gene: TRBJ2-2
D gene: TRBD1
clone size: many
CDR3 protein: CASSSGTANTGELFF
CDR3 DNA: TGTGCCAGCAGCTCGGGGACAGCGAACACCGGGGAGCTGTTTTTT

V gene: TRBV6-1
J gene: TRBJ1-5
D gene: NA
clone size: many
CDR3 protein: CASSDSLGNQPQHF
CDR3 DNA: TGTGCCAGCAGTGATTCTTTGGGCAATCAGCCCCAGCATTTT

V gene: TRBV28
J gene: TRBJ1-6
D gene: TRBD1
clone size: few
CDR3 protein: CAHGPTTGNYSPLHF
CDR3 DNA: TGTGCCCACGGCCCGACGACAGGGAATTATTCACCCCTCCACTTT

V gene: TRBV29-1
J gene: TRBJ1-2
D gene: NA
clone size: many
CDR3 protein: CSVEWSRGDYGYTF
CDR3 DNA: TGCAGCGTTGAATGGTCCAGGGGTGACTATGGCTACACCTTC

V gene: TRBV11-3
J gene: TRBJ1-5
D gene: NA
clone size: NA
CDR3 protein: CASSSQGGKNQPQHF
CDR3 DNA: TGTGCCAGCAGCTCACAGGGTGGGAAAAATCAGCCCCAGCATTTT

V gene: TRBV6-1
J gene: TRBJ1-5
D gene: TRBD1
clone size: few
CDR3 protein: CASSESLTGGSNQPQHF
CDR3 DNA: TGTGCCAGCAGTGAAAGCCTGACAGGGGGTAGCAATCAGCCCCAGCATTTT

V gene: TRBV20-1
J gene: TRBJ2-1
D gene: TRBD2
clone size: many
CDR3 protein: CSAPTSPGFLEQFF
CDR3 DNA: TGCAGTGCACCGACTAGCCCCGGGTTTTTAGAGCAGTTCTTC

V gene: TRBV21-1
J gene: TRBJ2-1
D gene: NA
clone size: NA
CDR3 protein: CASSTGQLSYNEQFF
CDR3 DNA: TGTGCCAGCAGCACCGGACAGCTCTCCTACAATGAGCAGTTCTTC

V gene: TRBV29-1
J gene: TRBJ1-1
D gene: TRBD1
clone size: NA
CDR3 protein: CSATGQGGTEAFF
CDR3 DNA: TGCAGCGCGACGGGACAGGGAGGCACTGAAGCTTTCTTT

V gene: TRBV18
J gene: TRBJ2-5
D gene: NA
clone size: many
CDR3 protein: CASSLRGGEETQYF
CDR3 DNA: TGTGCCAGCTCACTAAGGGGAGGAGAAGAGACCCAGTACTTC

V gene: TRBV24-1
J gene: TRBJ2-1
D gene: TRBD2
clone size: many
CDR3 protein: CATGGLGGQFF
CDR3 DNA: TGTGCCACCGGGGGACTAGGAGGGCAGTTCTTC

V gene: TRBV29-1
J gene: TRBJ2-6
D gene: NA
clone size: many
CDR3 protein: CSVVVSPLGSGANVLTF
CDR3 DNA: TGCAGCGTTGTTGTATCCCCCTTGGGCTCTGGGGCCAACGTCCTGACTTTC

V gene: TRBV20-1
J gene: TRBJ2-3
D gene: TRBD2
clone size: many
CDR3 protein: CSASASGSADTQYF
CDR3 DNA: TGCAGTGCTAGTGCTAGCGGGAGTGCAGATACGCAGTATTTT

V gene: TRBV29-1
J gene: TRBJ1-6
D gene: NA
clone size: many
CDR3 protein: CSVEYGGSPLHF
CDR3 DNA: TGCAGCGTTGAATACGGGGGCTCACCCCTCCACTTT

V gene: TRBV12-3/TRBV12-4
J gene: TRBJ2-7
D gene: NA
clone size: few
CDR3 protein: CASSLKASSYEQYF
CDR3 DNA: TGTGCCAGCAGTTTAAAGGCCAGCTCCTACGAGCAGTACTTC

V gene: TRBV5-1
J gene: TRBJ2-1
D gene: NA
clone size: NA
CDR3 protein: CASSSRTVEQFF
CDR3 DNA: TGCGCCAGCAGCTCTAGAACGGTTGAGCAGTTCTTC

V gene: TRBV12-3/TRBV12-4
J gene: TRBJ1-2
D gene: NA
clone size: few
CDR3 protein: CASSPFSGPTNYGYTF
CDR3 DNA: TGTGCCAGCAGTCCCTTTTCGGGGCCGACTAACTATGGCTACACCTTC

V gene: TRBV7-9
J gene: TRBJ1-1
D gene: NA
clone size: few
CDR3 protein: CASSGPLNTEAFF
CDR3 DNA: TGTGCCAGCTCCGGCCCCTTGAACACTGAAGCTTTCTTT

V gene: TRBV5-1
J gene: TRBJ2-4
D gene: NA
clone size: few
CDR3 protein: CASSLRTRGETVQYF
CDR3 DNA: TGCGCCAGCAGCTTGCGGACGCGTGGGGAAACTGTTCAGTACTTC

V gene: TRBV7-9
J gene: TRBJ2-3
D gene: NA
clone size: many
CDR3 protein: CASSLEGATDTQYF
CDR3 DNA: TGTGCCAGCAGCTTAGAAGGGGCCACAGATACGCAGTATTTT

V gene: TRBV20-1
J gene: TRBJ2-1
D gene: NA
clone size: many
CDR3 protein: CSARDLDNEQFF
CDR3 DNA: TGCAGTGCTAGAGATCTGGACAATGAGCAGTTCTTC

V gene: TRBV20-1
J gene: TRBJ2-1
D gene: NA
clone size: many
CDR3 protein: CSAPIGSSYNEQFF
CDR3 DNA: TGCAGTGCCCCGATTGGATCCTCCTACAATGAGCAGTTCTTC

V gene: TRBV5-1
J gene: TRBJ2-3
D gene: TRBD1
clone size: few
CDR3 protein: CASSPQGIGADTQYF
CDR3 DNA: TGCGCCAGCAGCCCACAGGGGATTGGGGCAGATACGCAGTATTTT

V gene: TRBV27
J gene: TRBJ2-7
D gene: NA
clone size: NA
CDR3 protein: CASSGNIGAEQYF
CDR3 DNA: TGTGCCAGCAGTGGGAATATCGGTGCCGAGCAGTACTTC

V gene: TRBV20-1
J gene: TRBJ2-7
D gene: NA
clone size: few
CDR3 protein: CSASPPVGLRDEQYF
CDR3 DNA: TGCAGTGCTAGTCCCCCAGTGGGGCTTAGGGACGAGCAGTACTTC

V gene: TRBV27
J gene: TRBJ2-2
D gene: NA
clone size: few
CDR3 protein: CASTTAVGGELFF
CDR3 DNA: TGTGCCAGCACCACCGCGGTGGGCGGGGAGCTGTTTTTT

V gene: TRBV7-9
J gene: TRBJ2-1
D gene: NA
clone size: many
CDR3 protein: CASSAELRVSEQFF
CDR3 DNA: TGTGCCAGCAGCGCGGAACTCAGGGTCTCTGAGCAGTTCTTC

V gene: TRBV9
J gene: TRBJ1-2
D gene: NA
clone size: NA
CDR3 protein: CASSVGYGGAPQRKQTYGYTF
CDR3 DNA: TGTGCCAGCAGCGTAGGATATGGTGGAGCTCCCCAGCGAAAGCAGACCTATGGCTACACCTTC

V gene: TRBV10-3
J gene: TRBJ1-5
D gene: NA
clone size: many
CDR3 protein: CAISESKGTQHF
CDR3 DNA: TGTGCCATCAGTGAGTCGAAAGGGACCCAGCATTTT

V gene: TRBV9
J gene: TRBJ1-1
D gene: NA
clone size: NA
CDR3 protein: CASSVKSHRDTEAFF
CDR3 DNA: TGTGCCAGCAGCGTAAAATCCCATCGGGACACTGAAGCTTTCTTT

V gene: TRBV29-1
J gene: TRBJ1-2
D gene: NA
clone size: many
CDR3 protein: CSVLWAAGWGYTF
CDR3 DNA: TGCAGCGTGCTTTGGGCAGCTGGCTGGGGCTACACCTTC

V gene: TRBV5-1
J gene: TRBJ2-5
D gene: NA
clone size: many
CDR3 protein: CASSFQGSETQYF
CDR3 DNA: TGCGCCAGCAGCTTTCAGGGGTCGGAGACCCAGTACTTC

V gene: TRBV12-3/TRBV12-4
J gene: TRBJ2-1
D gene: NA
clone size: few
CDR3 protein: CASSLFRYNEQFF
CDR3 DNA: TGTGCCAGCAGTTTGTTTCGTTACAATGAGCAGTTCTTC

V gene: TRBV29-1
J gene: TRBJ1-1
D gene: TRBD1
clone size: many
CDR3 protein: CSVLDRGGLEAFF
CDR3 DNA: TGCAGCGTCTTGGACAGGGGGGGTCTTGAAGCTTTCTTT

V gene: TRBV5-1
J gene: TRBJ2-2
D gene: NA
clone size: few
CDR3 protein: CASSLVQQDLGELFF
CDR3 DNA: TGCGCCAGCAGCTTGGTGCAACAGGACCTCGGGGAGCTGTTTTTT

V gene: TRBV7-2
J gene: TRBJ1-5
D gene: TRBD1
clone size: few
CDR3 protein: CASSRQGVSYQPQHF
CDR3 DNA: TGTGCCAGCAGCCGACAGGGGGTTAGTTATCAGCCCCAGCATTTT

V gene: TRBV20-1
J gene: TRBJ2-1
D gene: NA
clone size: few
CDR3 protein: CSARVDGARTYNEQFF
CDR3 DNA: TGCAGTGCTAGAGTAGACGGGGCCCGCACCTACAATGAGCAGTTCTTC

V gene: TRBV6-5
J gene: TRBJ2-7
D gene: TRBD2
clone size: few
CDR3 protein: CASSYSSGGAGEQYF
CDR3 DNA: TGTGCCAGCAGTTACTCTTCCGGGGGGGCCGGAGAGCAGTACTTC

V gene: TRBV7-2
J gene: TRBJ2-2
D gene: NA
clone size: NA
CDR3 protein: CASSWARENTGELFF
CDR3 DNA: TGTGCCAGCAGCTGGGCGAGGGAGAACACCGGGGAGCTGTTTTTT